Below, 15 T cell receptor beta chains from the same sample are listed, as sequenced in a study of blood T cells in healthy people across ages. Then a second PCR, running roughly 7 to 12 cycles, was carried out with a sample-barcoded 5' primer and a J-beta primer mix. MiXCR, run by TCRdb on the 5' RACE reads, gives a single entry per CDR3 protein. Of 850,000 or so distinct CDR3 sequences detected, 25% to 30% appear once; the ten largest clones hold roughly 17%. The sequenced sample was blood. Receptors originate from a woman aged 80 or over in good health.

Notes on this clonotype: A much larger clone lies a single base off, so this may be a read error. J is TRBJ2-1 and V is TRBV5-4; TRBD2 agrees at 7 bases. The DNA end lines up better with TRBJ2-7; the J call may be wrong. The CDR3 covers 15 residues. Germline V gene sequence: CDR1 SGHNT, CDR2 YYREEE (reference sequence). The CDR3 spells CASSFGLGPYNEQYF. CDR3 nucleotides: TGTGCCAGCAGCTTCGGACTAGGGCCCTACAATGAGCAGTACTTC.

The rearrangement links TRBV4-1 to TRBJ1-5, with 8 nucleotides matching TRBD1. V lost 1 base to trimming and J lost 6 bases; unmatched junction nucleotides: 5. The CDR3 is 15 amino acids. CDR1 is MGHRA, CDR2 YSYEKL, per germline. DNA for the CDR3: TGCGCCAGCAGCCAAGGAGGACAGGGTGGTCAGCCCCAGCATTTT. Residues: CASSQGGQGGQPQHF.

Many counts were recorded for this clonotype. The chain is built from TRBV29-1 and TRBJ2-5; 10 bases align to TRBD1. J lost 5 bases, V lost 2 bases, and 5 bases had no gene match. The CDR3 sequence is 14 residues long. From germline, CDR1 is SQVTM and CDR2 ANQGSEA. The CDR3 spells CSVEIRDRGETQYF. CDR3 in DNA: TGCAGCGTTGAAATCCGGGACAGGGGCGAGACCCAGTACTTC.

This clonotype was seen a few times. This chain joins TRBV3-1 and TRBJ1-4; D ambiguous. This CDR3 contains 19 residues. CDR1 LGHDT and CDR2 YNNKEL come from the germline V gene (reference sequence). V was trimmed by 1 base and J by 6 bases, leaving 24 bases between them. CDR3 region: CASSQGVSKTAKRDEKLFF. The DNA of the CDR3 is TGTGCCAGCAGCCAAGGGGTTAGTAAGACGGCCAAAAGAGATGAAAAACTGTTTTTT.

V and J are TRBV12-3 or TRBV12-4 and TRBJ1-1; TRBD1 is a possible D gene (6 bases). V was pared by 6 bases and J by 5 bases, with 19 bases between. CDR3 size: 15 residues. The CDR3 protein is CASSYLLTGRTEAFF. CDR3 coding DNA: TGTGCCAGCAGCTACCTCCTTACAGGGAGGACTGAAGCTTTCTTT.

In this sample, this clonotype turned up many times. The V call is TRBV25-1, the J call TRBJ2-4, with 7 bases that match TRBD2. The CDR3 contains 16 residues. Trimming took 3 bases from V and 6 from J; bases not matched to a gene: 11. Germline V gene data show CDR1 as MGHDK and CDR2 as SYGVNS. CDR3 residues: CASSDPNFSSGNIQYF. The CDR3 nucleotides are TGTGCCAGCAGTGACCCGAATTTTTCTAGCGGAAACATTCAGTACTTC.

This clonotype was observed at least ten times. The V and J genes are TRBV3-1 and TRBJ2-3; D remains ambiguous. The CDR3 extends over 13 amino acids. With 0 bases removed from V and 5 bases from J, the gap between germline ends came to 6 bases. Germline CDR1 is LGHDT and CDR2 is YNNKEL (reference sequence). The CDR3 spells CASSQEDRDTQYF. CDR3 bases: TGTGCCAGCAGCCAAGAAGATCGAGATACGCAGTATTTT.

The chain employs TRBV3-1 and TRBJ2-1; the match to TRBD1 covers 12 bases. The J call is doubtful: the DNA matches TRBJ2-7 better. Per the germline V gene, CDR1 is LGHDT and CDR2 is YNNKEL (reference sequence). CDR3 length equals 16 residues. CDR3 region: CASTGTGGSSYNEQYF. DNA for the CDR3: TGTGCCAGCACGGGGACAGGGGGCAGCTCCTACAATGAGCAGTACTTC.

This clonotype was detected only a few times. The chain combines TRBV12-3 or TRBV12-4 with TRBJ1-4; 8 positions agree with TRBD1. Germline trimming cut 6 bases from V and 8 bases from J; bases unmatched to any gene: 11. The CDR3 runs 15 residues. CDR3 bases: TGTGCCAGCAGAGACGGACAGGGATTAGAGGAAAAACTGTTTTTT. Its protein product is CASRDGQGLEEKLFF.

Points on this clonotype: This may be a read error, as it is one base from a much larger clone. The V and J genes are TRBV28 and TRBJ2-5, with D perhaps TRBD2 (5 bases). Germline V gives CDR1 MDHEN, CDR2 SYDVKM. This CDR3 spans 16 amino acids. The CDR3 loop reads CASSLLGRLTRETRYF. The CDR3, as DNA: TGTGCCAGCAGTTTATTGGGCAGGCTGACGAGGGAGACCCGGTACTTC.

In regard to this clonotype: Being one base from a much bigger clone, this may be a read error. The chain links TRBV7-8 to TRBJ2-5, with D possibly being TRBD1 (5 bases). The better agreement between TRBJ2-7 and the DNA end casts doubt on the J call. Per the germline V gene, CDR1 is SGHVS and CDR2 is FQNEAQ. The CDR3 is 15 amino acids. In nucleotides, the CDR3 is TGTGCCAGCAGCAAAGGTCAGGGTCGAAACTACGAGCAGTACTTC. As protein: CASSKGQGRNYEQYF.

This clonotype was seen a few times. J is TRBJ2-2 and V is TRBV7-2; D gene ambiguous. Germline V gives CDR1 SGHTA, CDR2 FQGNSA. The CDR3 contains 13 residues. Trimming removed 2 bases at V and 2 bases at J, with 3 bases between. This CDR3 is CASSLLNTGELFF. In DNA, the CDR3 is TGTGCCAGCAGCTTACTCAACACCGGGGAGCTGTTTTTT. Together with reference TRBV7-2 and TRBJ2-2, the CDR3 gives the full variable domain: GAGVSQSPSNKVTEKGKDVELRCDPISGHTALYWYRQSLGQGLEFLIYFQGNSAPDKSGLPSDRFSAERTGGSVSTLTIQRTQQEDSAVYLCASSLLNTGELFFGEGSRLTVL.

In the case of this clonotype: This may be a read error: a much more frequent sequence differs by one nucleotide. The chain recombines TRBV18 with TRBJ2-7, with a weak D call TRBD2 (5 bases). Germline assignment: CDR1 KGHSH and CDR2 LQKENI. The CDR3 contains 12 residues. CDR3 coding DNA: TGTACCAGCTCACCATTCGGGGTTGAGCAGTACTTC. It encodes CTSSPFGVEQYF.

This clonotype was counted at least ten times. CDR3 amino acids: CASSPGGAGGEQYF. The CDR3, as DNA: TGTGCCAGCTCCCCTGGAGGTGCGGGTGGAGAGCAGTACTTC. J is TRBJ2-7 and V is TRBV18, with D possibly matching TRBD2 (5 bases). The CDR3 consists of 14 residues. V shed 6 bases and J shed 7 bases, with 19 bases lying between them. The germline gives CDR1 KGHSH, CDR2 LQKENI. The full variable domain, rest sourced from reference TRBV18 and TRBJ2-7, is NAGVMQNPRHLVRRRGQEARLRCSPMKGHSHVYWYRQLPEEGLKFMVYLQKENIIDESGMPKERFSAEFPKEGPSILRIQQVVRGDSAAYFCASSPGGAGGEQYFGPGTRLTVT.

This clonotype came up a few times. The chain uses TRBV4-3 and TRBJ1-1; possibly TRBD1 for D (6 bases). There are 16 residues in the CDR3. From germline, CDR1 is LGHNA and CDR2 YSLEER. Between the trimmed V and J ends, which lost 0 bases and 4 bases, there was a span of 15 bases. CDR3 protein: CASSQDMGGASTEAFF. CDR3 DNA sequence: TGCGCCAGCAGCCAAGATATGGGGGGCGCGAGCACTGAAGCTTTCTTT.